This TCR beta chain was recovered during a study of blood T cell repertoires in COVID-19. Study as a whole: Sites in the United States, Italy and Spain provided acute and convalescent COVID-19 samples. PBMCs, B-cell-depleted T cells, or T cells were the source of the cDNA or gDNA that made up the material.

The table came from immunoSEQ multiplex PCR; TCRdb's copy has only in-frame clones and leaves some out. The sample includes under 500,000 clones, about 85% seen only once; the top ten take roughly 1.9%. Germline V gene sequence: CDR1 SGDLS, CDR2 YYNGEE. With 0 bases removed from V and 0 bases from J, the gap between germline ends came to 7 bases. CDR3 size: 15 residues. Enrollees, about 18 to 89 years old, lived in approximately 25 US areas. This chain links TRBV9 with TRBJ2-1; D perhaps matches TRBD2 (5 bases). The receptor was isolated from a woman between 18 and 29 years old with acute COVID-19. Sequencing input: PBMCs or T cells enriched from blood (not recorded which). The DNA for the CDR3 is TGTGCCAGCAGCGTAGGCGAGGGCTCCTACAATGAGCAGTTCTTC. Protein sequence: CASSVGEGSYNEQFF. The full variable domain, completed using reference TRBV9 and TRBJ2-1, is DSGVTQTPKHLITATGQRVTLRCSPRSGDLSVYWYQQSLDQGLQFLIQYYNGEERAKGNILERFSAQQFPDLHSELNLSSLELGDSALYFCASSVGEGSYNEQFFGPGTRLTVL.